This T cell receptor beta chain was sequenced during a study of OX40 agonist ivuxolimab in advanced cancers. Libraries were prepared by immunoSEQ multiplex PCR; TCRdb keeps only in-frame clonotypes and omits some of them. The sample contains 19,000 or so clones, about 73% of which appear only once. Remarks on this clone: With a much larger clone just one base away, this may be a read error.

CDR1 SGHRS and CDR2 YFSETQ come from the germline V gene. The CDR3 is 15 amino acids. V lost 4 bases to trimming and J lost 4 bases; unmatched junction nucleotides: 4. The genes are TRBV5-1 and TRBJ2-7; 14 nucleotides align to TRBD2. The source material was CD4+ or CD8+ T cells sorted from blood, sampled in a trial of the OX40 agonist ivuxolimab. The TCR sequence derives from an adult with an advanced solid tumor such as melanoma, head and neck, liver or kidney cancer. The CDR3 loop reads CASSPGLAGEYEQYF. CDR3 in DNA: TGCGCCAGCAGCCCGGGACTAGCGGGAGAGTACGAGCAGTACTTC.